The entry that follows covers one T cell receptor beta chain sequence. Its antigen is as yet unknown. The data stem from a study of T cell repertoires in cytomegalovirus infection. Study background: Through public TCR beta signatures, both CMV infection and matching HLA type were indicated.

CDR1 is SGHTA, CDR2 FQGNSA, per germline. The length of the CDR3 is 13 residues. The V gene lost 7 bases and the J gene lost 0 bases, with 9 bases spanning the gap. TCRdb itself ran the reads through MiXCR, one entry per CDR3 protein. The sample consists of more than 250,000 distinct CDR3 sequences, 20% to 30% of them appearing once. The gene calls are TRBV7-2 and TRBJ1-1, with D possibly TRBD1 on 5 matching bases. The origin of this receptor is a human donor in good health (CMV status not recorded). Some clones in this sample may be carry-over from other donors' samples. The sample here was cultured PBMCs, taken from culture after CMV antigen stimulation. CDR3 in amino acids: CASTLGVNTEAFF. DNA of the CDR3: TGTGCCAGCACCCTAGGGGTGAACACTGAAGCTTTCTTT.